The clone carrying this T cell receptor beta chain has only a few counts. The antigen is not known. Germline CDR1 and CDR2: LNHDA and SQIVND (reference sequence). CDR3 length equals 15 residues. The V gene lost 3 bases and the J gene lost 0 bases, with 8 bases spanning the gap. This entry belongs to a study of CD8+CD57+ T cells in acquired aplastic anemia. Study context: Sorted CD4+ plus CD8+ cells gave DNA averaging roughly 3 ug.

TCR beta VDJ and CDR3 profiling used genomic DNA as template. MiXCR was run by TCRdb on the reads, yielding one entry per CDR3 protein. The data hold about 180,000 distinct CDR3 sequences, with 45% to 60% observed a single time. For sequencing, patients were chosen who had shown expansion of CD8+CD57+ cells by flow cytometry. Among the patients, all had severe acquired aplastic anemia. The blood sampling took place in patients who had so far received no therapy. The study's findings and limits: Found in both controls and patients were some 31 CD8+ CDR3 sequences.

This TCR derives from a human donor with aplastic anemia. Material: sorted CD4+, CD8+, or CD8+CD57+ T cells (not recorded which) from PBMCs. The chain couples TRBV19 to TRBJ1-4; tentative D call: TRBD1 (5 bases). This chain's CDR3 is CASSIGAATNEKLFF. The DNA for the CDR3 is TGTGCCAGTAGTATTGGGGCGGCAACTAATGAAAAACTGTTTTTT.